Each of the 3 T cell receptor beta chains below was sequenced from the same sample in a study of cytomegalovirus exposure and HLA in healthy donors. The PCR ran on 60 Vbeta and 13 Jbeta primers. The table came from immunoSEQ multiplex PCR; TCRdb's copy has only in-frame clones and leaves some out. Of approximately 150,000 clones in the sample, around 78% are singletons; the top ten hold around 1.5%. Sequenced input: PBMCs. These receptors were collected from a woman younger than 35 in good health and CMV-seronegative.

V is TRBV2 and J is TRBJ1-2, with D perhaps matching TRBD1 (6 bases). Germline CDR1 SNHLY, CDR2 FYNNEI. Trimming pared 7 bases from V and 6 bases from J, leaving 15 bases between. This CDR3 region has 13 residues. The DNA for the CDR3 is TGTGCCAGCACATCGGGACACTTGGATGGCTACACCTTC. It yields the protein CASTSGHLDGYTF. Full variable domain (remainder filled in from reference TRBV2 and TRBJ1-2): EPEVTQTPSHQVTQMGQEVILRCVPISNHLYFYWYRQILGQKVEFLVSFYNNEISEKSEIFDDQFSVERPDGSNFTLKIRSTKLEDSAMYFCASTSGHLDGYTFGSGTRLTVV.

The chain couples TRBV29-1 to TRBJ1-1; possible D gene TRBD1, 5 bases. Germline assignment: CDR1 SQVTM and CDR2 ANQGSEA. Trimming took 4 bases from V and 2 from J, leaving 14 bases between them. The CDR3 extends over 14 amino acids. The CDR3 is CSVGGGSRNTEAFF. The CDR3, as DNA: TGCAGCGTTGGGGGGGGGAGTCGAAACACTGAAGCTTTCTTT. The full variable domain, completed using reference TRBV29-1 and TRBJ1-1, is SAVISQKPSRDICQRGTSLTIQCQVDSQVTMMFWYRQQPGQSLTLIATANQGSEATYESGFVIDKFPISRPNLTFSTLTVSNMSPEDSSIYLCSVGGGSRNTEAFFGQGTRLTVV.

Written as DNA, the CDR3 is TGTGCCAGTAGTATTATGTTAGCCTACAATGAGCAGTTCTTC. This gives the protein CASSIMLAYNEQFF. The rearrangement joins TRBV19 to TRBJ2-1, with unresolved D. This CDR3 has 14 residues. The germline gives CDR1 LNHDA, CDR2 SQIVND (reference sequence). Deletions cut 3 bases from V and 2 bases from J, with 8 bases between.